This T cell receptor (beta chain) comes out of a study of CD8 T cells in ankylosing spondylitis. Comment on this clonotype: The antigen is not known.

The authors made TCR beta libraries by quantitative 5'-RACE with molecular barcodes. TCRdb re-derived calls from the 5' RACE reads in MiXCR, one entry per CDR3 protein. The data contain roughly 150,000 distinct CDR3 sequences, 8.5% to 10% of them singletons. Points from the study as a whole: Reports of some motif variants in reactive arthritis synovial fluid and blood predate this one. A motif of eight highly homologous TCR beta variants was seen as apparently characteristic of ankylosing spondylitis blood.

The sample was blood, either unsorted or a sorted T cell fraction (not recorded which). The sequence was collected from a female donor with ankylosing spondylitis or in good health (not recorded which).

CDR3 sequence reads: CASSTTGGGPAFF. CDR3 sequence (DNA): TGCGCCAGCAGCACAACAGGAGGGGGCCCGGCTTTCTTT. The chain recombines TRBV4-1 with TRBJ1-1, with TRBD1 identical over 7 bases. From germline, CDR1 is MGHRA and CDR2 YSYEKL. The junction had 11 bases not matched to a gene; V was cut back by 5 bases and J by 11 bases. This CDR3 spans 13 amino acids.